This entry lists 30 T cell receptor beta chains sequenced from one sample in a study of blood T cell repertoires in COVID-19. Here immunoSEQ multiplex PCR was the method, and the copy in TCRdb shows in-frame clones only, minus some. The sample contains fewer than 300,000 clones, approximately 90% of which appear only once. The sample was peripheral blood. Source of these receptors: a woman aged 45-59 years with COVID-19, enrolled during active disease.

V and J are TRBV27 and TRBJ2-3; TRBD2 agrees at 12 bases. The V gene end was trimmed by 5 bases and the J gene end by 2 bases; junction bases not matched to a gene: 8. The CDR3 has 17 amino acids. Per the germline V gene, CDR1 is MNHEY and CDR2 is SMNVEV (reference sequence). The chain's CDR3 is CASSPRTSGTLTDTQYF. CDR3 bases: TGTGCCAGCAGTCCCCGGACTAGCGGGACGCTCACAGATACGCAGTATTTT.

This clone was counted only a few times. This chain links TRBV19 with TRBJ1-3; no reliable D call. The germline gives CDR1 LNHDA, CDR2 SQIVND (reference sequence). The ends were cut back, 3 bases at V and 0 bases at J, with 9 bases in the middle. The CDR3 runs 15 residues. CDR3 protein: CASSIRSASGNTIYF. The CDR3 DNA reads TGTGCCAGTAGTATCAGGTCAGCCTCTGGAAACACCATATATTTT.

The genes are TRBV7-9 and TRBJ1-3; D not resolved. The V gene's germline CDR1 is SEHNR and CDR2 FQNEAQ (reference sequence). V lost 3 bases to trimming and J lost 4 bases, with 4 bases between them. CDR3 length: 12 residues. CDR3 in amino acids: CASSFQGNTIYF. CDR3 nucleotide sequence: TGTGCCAGCAGCTTCCAGGGAAACACCATATATTTT.

The CDR3 coding sequence is TGTGCCAGCAGCTCGGGAGCGCTTCATCAAGAGACCCAGTACTTC. Its translation: CASSSGALHQETQYF. The chain links TRBV7-9 to TRBJ2-5; tentative D call: TRBD2 (6 bases). Trimming removed 4 bases at V and 2 bases at J, with 14 bases between. This CDR3 contains 15 residues. Germline assignment: CDR1 SEHNR and CDR2 FQNEAQ (reference sequence).

The rearrangement joins TRBV11-2 to TRBJ2-1; D unresolved. The CDR3 is made up of 15 amino acids. Germline assignment: CDR1 SGHAT and CDR2 FQNNGV. The V end was cut by 1 base, the J end by 0 bases, with 7 bases between. The CDR3 nucleotides are TGTGCCAGCAGCTTAGTGCGGAGCTCCTACAATGAGCAGTTCTTC. This gives the protein CASSLVRSSYNEQFF.

DNA of the CDR3: TGTGCCAGCAGCTTAACCAGTTACAATGAGCAGTTCTTC. This encodes CASSLTSYNEQFF. This chain connects TRBV7-3 to TRBJ2-1; D unclear. The V end was cut by 0 bases, the J end by 4 bases, with 4 bases between. The CDR3 has 13 residues. CDR1 is SGHTA, CDR2 FQGTGA, per germline.

This clone appeared a single time. Other DNA sequences in the same sample also yield this CDR3. The gene calls are TRBV5-1 and TRBJ1-2; 9 bases fit TRBD1. Looked up from germline, CDR1 is SGHRS and CDR2 is YFSETQ. CDR3 length equals 14 residues. After removal of 4 bases from V and 4 bases from J, the junction contained 5 bases not matched to a gene. The CDR3 here is CASSPGQGSYGYTF. The CDR3 DNA sequence: TGCGCCAGCAGCCCCGGACAGGGGTCCTATGGCTACACCTTC. Based on the CDR3 plus reference TRBV5-1 and TRBJ1-2, the full variable domain is KAGVTQTPRYLIKTRGQQVTLSCSPISGHRSVSWYQQTPGQGLQFLFEYFSETQRNKGNFPGRFSGRQFSNSRSEMNVSTLELGDSALYLCASSPGQGSYGYTFGSGTRLTVV.

The chain uses TRBV7-8 and TRBJ2-3; D may be TRBD1 (6 bases). Germline CDR1 SGHVS, CDR2 FQNEAQ. The V end was cut by 0 bases, the J end by 0 bases, with 10 bases between. This CDR3 is 16 amino acids long. This CDR3 reads CASSLALDRSTDTQYF. The DNA for the CDR3 is TGTGCCAGCAGCTTAGCGTTGGACAGAAGCACAGATACGCAGTATTTT.

The J gene is TRBJ2-3, the V gene TRBV18; D might be TRBD1 (5 bases). The CDR3 is 13 amino acids. The germline V gene encodes CDR1 KGHSH and CDR2 LQKENI. The V end was cut by 4 bases, the J end by 6 bases, with 11 bases between. The CDR3 coding sequence is TGTGCCAGCTCACACAAACAGGTCGATACGCAGTATTTT. This translates into CASSHKQVDTQYF.

This clone was observed a few times. V gene TRBV19 combines with J gene TRBJ1-2; TRBD1 might be the D (5 bases). CDR1 and CDR2 (germline): LNHDA, SQIVND (reference sequence). The CDR3 extends over 12 amino acids. The germline V and J ends were trimmed by 6 bases and 10 bases, with 15 bases remaining between them. CDR3 in amino acids: CASRVEPGDYTF. CDR3 nucleotide sequence: TGTGCCAGTAGAGTCGAGCCGGGGGACTACACCTTC. The complete variable domain, with remaining parts taken from reference TRBV19 and TRBJ1-2, reads DGGITQSPKYLFRKEGQNVTLSCEQNLNHDAMYWYRQDPGQGLRLIYYSQIVNDFQKGDIAEGYSVSREKKESFPLTVTSAQKNPTAFYLCASRVEPGDYTFGSGTRLTVV.

The chain combines TRBV18 with TRBJ2-2, with a possible D match to TRBD1 (5 bases). CDR3 length equals 15 residues. The V end lost 3 bases, the J end lost 5 bases, and 13 bases lay between the germline ends. Germline CDR1 and CDR2: KGHSH and LQKENI. The CDR3 coding sequence is TGTGCCAGCTCACCCAGGGCGGTTAGGACCGGGGAGCTGTTTTTT. As protein: CASSPRAVRTGELFF.

The chain links TRBV20-1 to TRBJ1-1; perhaps TRBD1 as D (5 bases). The ends were cut back, 6 bases at V and 8 bases at J, with 10 bases in the middle. The germline V gene encodes CDR1 DFQATT and CDR2 SNEGSKA (reference sequence). The CDR3 totals 10 residues. The DNA of the CDR3 is TGCAGTGCGAAAGACAGCGAAGCTTTCTTT. Translating it yields CSAKDSEAFF.

V is TRBV2 and J is TRBJ2-2; 11 bases agree with TRBD2. This CDR3 has 15 residues. Germline assignment: CDR1 SNHLY and CDR2 FYNNEI. V shed 8 bases, J shed 2 bases, and the junction held 4 bases outside the gene matches. CDR3 nucleotide sequence: TGTGCCAGCCGACTAGCGGGAACTAACACCGGGGAGCTGTTTTTT. Its translation is CASRLAGTNTGELFF.

The rearrangement joins TRBV9 to TRBJ2-7, with 12 bases that match TRBD2. Germline V CDR1 and CDR2: SGDLS, YYNGEE. V dropped 4 bases and J dropped 6; count of bases not matched to a gene: 5. This CDR3 is 14 amino acids long. The DNA of the CDR3 is TGTGCCAGCAGCAGACTAGCGGGAGTATCCGAGCAGTACTTC. The encoded protein is CASSRLAGVSEQYF.

The rearrangement joins TRBV6-1 to TRBJ1-2, with D perhaps TRBD1 (6 bases). CDR1 is MNHNS, CDR2 SASEGT, per germline. Trimming stripped 2 bases from V and 9 bases from J, with 13 bases between. The CDR3 sequence is 13 residues long. CDR3 DNA: TGTGCCAGCAGTGAAAGGACAGCTCCACGCTACACCTTC. This sequence encodes CASSERTAPRYTF.

This clone was observed once. This chain connects TRBV30 to TRBJ1-1, with a possible D match to TRBD1 (5 bases). Trimming removed 1 base at V and 4 bases at J, with 19 bases between. The germline V gene encodes CDR1 GTSNPN and CDR2 SVGIG (reference sequence). This CDR3 spans 16 amino acids. The CDR3 spells CAWSAKREGTGTEAFF. The DNA for the CDR3 is TGTGCCTGGAGTGCGAAAAGGGAGGGGACTGGCACTGAAGCTTTCTTT.

This clone occurred once. The chain carries TRBV9 and TRBJ2-1, with 8 bases fitting TRBD1. This CDR3 comprises 15 residues. Germline loops: CDR1 SGDLS, CDR2 YYNGEE. Trimming cost V 0 bases and J 4 bases; bases outside gene matches: 3. CDR3 amino acids: CASSVAGGLYNEQFF. In DNA, the CDR3 is TGTGCCAGCAGCGTAGCAGGGGGCTTATACAATGAGCAGTTCTTC.

The chain has TRBV29-1 and TRBJ2-7; TRBD1 is a possible D gene (6 bases). Trimming removed 8 bases from V and 0 bases from J, with 20 bases in between. The CDR3 extends over 15 amino acids. The germline CDR1 and CDR2 sequences are SQVTM and ANQGSEA. The CDR3 here is CSTRHRDTFSYEQYF. CDR3 DNA: TGCAGCACACGACACCGGGACACCTTCTCCTACGAGCAGTACTTC.

This clone was seen once. V usage is TRBV7-8 and J usage is TRBJ2-7, with 9 positions matching TRBD2. CDR3 length: 15 amino acids. The V and J ends lost 6 bases and 5 bases, in that order; junction bases with no gene match: 11. Germline V gives CDR1 SGHVS, CDR2 FQNEAQ. CDR3 amino acids: CASRQRREGPHEQYF. Written as DNA, the CDR3 is TGTGCCAGCAGACAAAGGCGGGAGGGCCCACACGAGCAGTACTTC.

This clone was picked up a small number of times. The DNA of the CDR3 is TGTGCCTCGCACCAGGGGCGGGAAAAACTGTTTTTT. Its translation is CASHQGREKLFF. The chain is built from TRBV28 and TRBJ1-4; D is possibly TRBD1 (6 bases). Trimming stripped 11 bases from V and 8 bases from J, with 15 bases between. The CDR3 is 12 residues long. Per the germline V gene, CDR1 is MDHEN and CDR2 is SYDVKM.

The chain recombines TRBV20-1 with TRBJ1-1, with a weak D call TRBD1 (5 bases). CDR1 and CDR2 from the germline V gene are DFQATT and SNEGSKA (reference sequence). The V gene lost 5 bases and the J gene lost 10 bases, with 11 bases spanning the gap. The CDR3 consists of 10 residues. The DNA of the CDR3 is TGCAGTGCTGGGGCTTCCGGAGCTTTCTTT. Its protein product is CSAGASGAFF.

The gene calls are TRBV7-9 and TRBJ2-5, with 7 bases identical to TRBD2. J gave up 4 bases and V 4 bases, and 12 bases lay outside the gene matches. The CDR3 has 16 amino acids. Germline assignment: CDR1 SEHNR and CDR2 FQNEAQ (reference sequence). CDR3: CASSSPRGVMGETQYF. The DNA of the CDR3 is TGTGCCAGCAGCTCCCCACGGGGGGTAATGGGAGAGACCCAGTACTTC. Full variable domain (remainder filled in from reference TRBV7-9 and TRBJ2-5): DTGVSQNPRHKITKRGQNVTFRCDPISEHNRLYWYRQTLGQGPEFLTYFQNEAQLEKSRLLSDRFSAERPKGSFSTLEIQRTEQGDSAMYLCASSSPRGVMGETQYFGPGTRLLVL.

The table lists this clone with a few counts. This chain connects TRBV30 to TRBJ1-5; a possible D gene is TRBD1 (6 bases). V was clipped by 2 bases and J by 3 bases, with 11 bases between them. The CDR3 has 14 amino acids. Germline V gene sequence: CDR1 GTSNPN, CDR2 SVGIG (reference sequence). The CDR3 is CAWSRTAFNQPQHF. The CDR3 DNA sequence: TGTGCCTGGAGTCGGACAGCCTTCAATCAGCCCCAGCATTTT. The full variable domain, in which reference TRBV30 and TRBJ1-5 provide the parts outside the CDR3, is SQTIHQWPATLVQPVGSPLSLECTVEGTSNPNLYWYRQAAGRGLQLLFYSVGIGQISSEVPQNLSASRPQDRQFILSSKKLLLSDSGFYLCAWSRTAFNQPQHFGDGTRLSIL.

The rearrangement joins TRBV2 to TRBJ1-4, with 7 bases identical to TRBD1. The CDR3 extends over 13 amino acids. J gave up 10 bases and V 5 bases, and 7 bases lay outside the gene matches. From germline, CDR1 is SNHLY and CDR2 FYNNEI. The CDR3 bases are TGTGCCAGCAGTCTTCAGGGGGTGGGAAAACTGTTTTTT. It specifies CASSLQGVGKLFF.

In DNA, the CDR3 is TGTGCCAGCTCACCCCTCTCGACAGGGATCGGCATTTCACCCCTCCACTTT. This encodes CASSPLSTGIGISPLHF. The chain has TRBV18 and TRBJ1-6, with 7 bases identical to TRBD1. From germline, CDR1 is KGHSH and CDR2 LQKENI. The CDR3 length is 17 residues. J was trimmed by 9 bases and V by 3 bases; bases with no gene match: 14.

The chain combines TRBV19 with TRBJ2-7; possible D gene TRBD1, 5 bases. Trimming removed 1 base from V and 7 bases from J, with 11 bases in between. The CDR3 extends over 13 amino acids. The germline V gene has CDR1 LNHDA and CDR2 SQIVND (reference sequence). CDR3 nucleotides: TGTGCCAGTAGTATAGTTACAGGTTCTGAGCAGTACTTC. Its protein is CASSIVTGSEQYF.

V usage is TRBV7-2 and J usage is TRBJ2-7, with D perhaps TRBD2 (6 bases). V was trimmed by 5 bases and J by 2 bases, leaving 16 bases between them. Germline V gene data show CDR1 as SGHTA and CDR2 as FQGNSA. This CDR3 contains 15 residues. CDR3 DNA: TGTGCCAGCAGCAAAAACCGGGACTCTACCTACGAGCAGTACTTC. This encodes CASSKNRDSTYEQYF.

This chain connects TRBV27 to TRBJ2-7, with 7 nucleotides matching TRBD1. This CDR3 comprises 15 residues. J lost 7 bases, V lost 5 bases, and 14 bases had no gene match. Germline assignment: CDR1 MNHEY and CDR2 SMNVEV (reference sequence). The DNA of the CDR3 is TGTGCCAGCAGTCAGACAGGGAATTCTTTGGGGGAGCAGTACTTC. Amino acids: CASSQTGNSLGEQYF.

The chain has TRBV19 and TRBJ2-5; 7 bases are a match to TRBD1. The CDR3 runs 13 residues. Germline V CDR1 and CDR2: LNHDA, SQIVND (reference sequence). V gave up 7 bases and J gave up 5 bases; unmatched junction bases: 7. The CDR3 is CASNQGVGETQYF. DNA for the CDR3: TGTGCCAGTAACCAGGGGGTAGGGGAGACCCAGTACTTC.

The V and J genes are TRBV5-1 and TRBJ1-4; D unresolved. The germline V gene encodes CDR1 SGHRS and CDR2 YFSETQ. V was shortened by 1 base and J by 8 bases, with 15 bases between the two germline ends. The CDR3 extends over 15 amino acids. The CDR3 sequence: CASSLSGSPEEKLFF. CDR3 bases: TGCGCCAGCAGCTTGAGCGGCTCGCCAGAAGAAAAACTGTTTTTT.